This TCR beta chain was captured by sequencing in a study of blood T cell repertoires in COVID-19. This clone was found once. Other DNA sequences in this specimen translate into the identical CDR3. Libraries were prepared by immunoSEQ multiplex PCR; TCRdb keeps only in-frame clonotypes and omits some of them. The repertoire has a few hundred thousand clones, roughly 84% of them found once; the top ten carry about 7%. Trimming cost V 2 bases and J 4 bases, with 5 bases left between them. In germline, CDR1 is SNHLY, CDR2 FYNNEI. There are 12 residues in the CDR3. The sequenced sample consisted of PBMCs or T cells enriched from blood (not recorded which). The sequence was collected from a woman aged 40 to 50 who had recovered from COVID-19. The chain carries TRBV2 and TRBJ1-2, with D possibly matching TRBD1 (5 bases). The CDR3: CASSERGYGYTF. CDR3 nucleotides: TGTGCCAGCAGTGAAAGGGGCTATGGCTACACCTTC. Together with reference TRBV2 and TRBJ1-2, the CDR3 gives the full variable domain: EPEVTQTPSHQVTQMGQEVILRCVPISNHLYFYWYRQILGQKVEFLVSFYNNEISEKSEIFDDQFSVERPDGSNFTLKIRSTKLEDSAMYFCASSERGYGYTFGSGTRLTVV.